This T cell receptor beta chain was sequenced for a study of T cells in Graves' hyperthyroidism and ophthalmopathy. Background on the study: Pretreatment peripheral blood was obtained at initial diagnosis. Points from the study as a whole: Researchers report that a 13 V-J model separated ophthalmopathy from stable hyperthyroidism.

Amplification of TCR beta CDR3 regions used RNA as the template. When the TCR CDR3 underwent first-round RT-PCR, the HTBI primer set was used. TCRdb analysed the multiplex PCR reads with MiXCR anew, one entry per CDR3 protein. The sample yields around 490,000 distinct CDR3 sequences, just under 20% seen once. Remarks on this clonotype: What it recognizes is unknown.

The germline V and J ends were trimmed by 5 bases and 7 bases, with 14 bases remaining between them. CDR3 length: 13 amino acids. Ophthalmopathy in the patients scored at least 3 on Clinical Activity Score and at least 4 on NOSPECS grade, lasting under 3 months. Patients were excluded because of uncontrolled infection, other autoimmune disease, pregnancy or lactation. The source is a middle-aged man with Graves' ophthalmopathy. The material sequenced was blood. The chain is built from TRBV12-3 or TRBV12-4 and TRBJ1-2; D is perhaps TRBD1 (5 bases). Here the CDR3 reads CASSPGIYAGYTF. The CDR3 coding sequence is TGTGCCAGCAGTCCAGGGATTTACGCTGGCTACACCTTC.